The rows below give T cell receptor beta chains drawn from one sample of a study of blood T cell repertoires in COVID-19. Sequencing was performed with immunoSEQ multiplex PCR; in TCRdb, only in-frame clones are kept and a portion is missing. This table holds over 200,000 clones, roughly 88% found once. Sequencing input: PBMCs or T cells enriched from blood (not recorded which). The receptors were sampled from a woman aged 25 to 39 who had been exposed to COVID-19. Each CDR3 is given with its conserved first and last residue. Fields, in order: J gene, CDR3 length, V gene, D gene, clone size, CDR3 protein, CDR3 DNA. The D gene is left open where the match is weak. Size tells how often a clone was seen (once, few, many) or the class of an expanded clone, and some rows leave it out.

j_gene: TRBJ1-6; len: 14; v_gene: TRBV25-1; d_gene: TRBD1; abundance: -; CDR3aa: CASSHGTAGSPLHF; CDR3nt: TGTGCCAGCAGTCACGGGACAGCAGGCTCACCCCTCCACTTT
j_gene: TRBJ2-7; len: 16; v_gene: TRBV10-3; d_gene: TRBD2; abundance: -; CDR3aa: CAISGSSGSIIHEQYF; CDR3nt: TGTGCCATCAGTGGGTCTAGCGGGAGTATAATCCACGAGCAGTACTTC
j_gene: TRBJ1-1; len: 13; v_gene: TRBV7-9; d_gene: -; abundance: -; CDR3aa: CASSLSGDTEAFF; CDR3nt: TGTGCCAGCAGTCTCTCGGGGGACACTGAAGCTTTCTTT
j_gene: TRBJ1-4; len: 15; v_gene: TRBV5-1; d_gene: TRBD1; abundance: few; CDR3aa: CASSYGQGAFEKLFF; CDR3nt: TGCGCCAGCAGCTACGGACAGGGGGCTTTTGAAAAACTGTTTTTT
j_gene: TRBJ2-5; len: 17; v_gene: TRBV9; d_gene: TRBD2; abundance: -; CDR3aa: CASSDPGGLAGTETQYF; CDR3nt: TGTGCCAGCAGCGACCCCGGGGGACTAGCGGGGACGGAGACCCAGTACTTC
j_gene: TRBJ1-2; len: 16; v_gene: TRBV11-2; d_gene: TRBD1; abundance: -; CDR3aa: CASSSGGQGGNYGYTF; CDR3nt: TGTGCCAGCAGCTCCGGCGGACAGGGGGGGAACTATGGCTACACCTTC
j_gene: TRBJ1-2; len: 13; v_gene: TRBV15; d_gene: -; abundance: once; CDR3aa: CATSSQGNYGYTF; CDR3nt: TGTGCCACCAGCAGCCAGGGAAACTATGGCTACACCTTC
j_gene: TRBJ2-1; len: 13; v_gene: TRBV24-1; d_gene: -; abundance: -; CDR3aa: CATSGGTVGEQFF; CDR3nt: TGTGCCACCAGTGGGGGGACTGTGGGTGAGCAGTTCTTC
j_gene: TRBJ2-1; len: 18; v_gene: TRBV7-8; d_gene: TRBD2; abundance: once; CDR3aa: CASSPRAGSREGLNEQFF; CDR3nt: TGTGCCAGCAGCCCCCGCGCCGGGTCCCGGGAGGGCCTCAATGAGCAGTTCTTC
j_gene: TRBJ1-1; len: 15; v_gene: TRBV4-1; d_gene: -; abundance: -; CDR3aa: CASSQEGDWYTEAFF; CDR3nt: TGCGCCAGCAGCCAAGAGGGGGACTGGTACACTGAAGCTTTCTTT
j_gene: TRBJ1-4; len: 15; v_gene: TRBV5-1; d_gene: -; abundance: few; CDR3aa: CASSLEGRSNEKLFF; CDR3nt: TGCGCCAGCAGCTTGGAGGGGCGGTCTAATGAAAAACTGTTTTTT
j_gene: TRBJ2-4; len: 14; v_gene: TRBV5-1; d_gene: -; abundance: -; CDR3aa: CASSLTLAKNIQYF; CDR3nt: TGCGCCAGCAGCCTTACATTAGCCAAAAACATTCAGTACTTC
j_gene: TRBJ2-2; len: 13; v_gene: TRBV2; d_gene: -; abundance: -; CDR3aa: CASSGQGSGELFF; CDR3nt: TGTGCCAGCAGCGGCCAGGGGTCCGGGGAGCTGTTTTTT
j_gene: TRBJ2-3; len: 12; v_gene: TRBV7-3; d_gene: -; abundance: -; CDR3aa: CASSPDRTTQYF; CDR3nt: TGTGCCAGCAGCCCTGACAGGACTACGCAGTATTTT
j_gene: TRBJ2-7; len: 14; v_gene: TRBV11-2; d_gene: TRBD1; abundance: -; CDR3aa: CASSPRTGTYEQYF; CDR3nt: TGTGCCAGCAGCCCCCGGACAGGGACCTACGAGCAGTACTTC
j_gene: TRBJ2-6; len: 14; v_gene: TRBV30; d_gene: -; abundance: -; CDR3aa: CAWCTGPGANVLTF; CDR3nt: TGTGCCTGGTGCACAGGCCCTGGGGCCAACGTCCTGACTTTC
j_gene: TRBJ1-2; len: 13; v_gene: TRBV5-1; d_gene: TRBD1; abundance: -; CDR3aa: CASGTGQPYGYTF; CDR3nt: TGCGCCAGCGGGACAGGGCAACCCTATGGCTACACCTTC
j_gene: TRBJ2-4; len: 15; v_gene: TRBV5-1; d_gene: TRBD2; abundance: -; CDR3aa: CASSLLAGDGNIQYF; CDR3nt: TGCGCCAGCAGCTTGTTGGCGGGAGACGGAAACATTCAGTACTTC
j_gene: TRBJ2-1; len: 14; v_gene: TRBV20-1; d_gene: TRBD2; abundance: -; CDR3aa: CSASAGGLRNEQFF; CDR3nt: TGCAGTGCTAGTGCGGGAGGGCTTAGGAATGAGCAGTTCTTC
j_gene: TRBJ2-2; len: 13; v_gene: TRBV6-5; d_gene: -; abundance: -; CDR3aa: CASSYRATGELFF; CDR3nt: TGTGCCAGCAGTTACAGAGCGACCGGGGAGCTGTTTTTT
j_gene: TRBJ1-4; len: 17; v_gene: TRBV4-2; d_gene: -; abundance: -; CDR3aa: CASSQVTPGLENEKLFF; CDR3nt: TGTGCCAGCAGCCAGGTAACTCCGGGACTTGAGAATGAAAAACTGTTTTTT
j_gene: TRBJ2-7; len: 14; v_gene: TRBV18; d_gene: -; abundance: -; CDR3aa: CASSPGLTYWEQYF; CDR3nt: TGTGCCAGCTCACCGGGACTGACTTATTGGGAGCAGTACTTC
j_gene: TRBJ1-1; len: 13; v_gene: TRBV18; d_gene: -; abundance: -; CDR3aa: CASTGPKNTEAFF; CDR3nt: TGTGCCAGCACTGGGCCAAAGAACACTGAAGCTTTCTTT
j_gene: TRBJ2-1; len: 12; v_gene: TRBV20-1; d_gene: -; abundance: -; CDR3aa: CSASSGNNEQFF; CDR3nt: TGCAGTGCTAGTTCAGGGAACAATGAGCAGTTCTTC
j_gene: TRBJ1-1; len: 16; v_gene: TRBV4-1; d_gene: -; abundance: -; CDR3aa: CASSLRAGGRGTEAFF; CDR3nt: TGCGCCAGCAGTCTTAGGGCGGGGGGCCGCGGGACTGAAGCTTTCTTT
j_gene: TRBJ1-1; len: 14; v_gene: TRBV12-5; d_gene: TRBD1; abundance: -; CDR3aa: CASALMTGITEAFF; CDR3nt: TGTGCTAGTGCCTTGATGACAGGGATCACTGAAGCTTTCTTT
j_gene: TRBJ2-3; len: 14; v_gene: TRBV28; d_gene: TRBD2; abundance: -; CDR3aa: CASSTAGAQDTQYF; CDR3nt: TGTGCCAGCAGTACAGCGGGAGCGCAAGATACGCAGTATTTT
j_gene: TRBJ1-2; len: 14; v_gene: TRBV19; d_gene: -; abundance: -; CDR3aa: CASSILQYNYGYTF; CDR3nt: TGTGCCAGTAGTATCCTACAGTATAACTATGGCTACACCTTC
j_gene: TRBJ2-7; len: 15; v_gene: TRBV9; d_gene: TRBD2; abundance: -; CDR3aa: CASSVGGLVVYEQYF; CDR3nt: TGTGCCAGCAGCGTAGGTGGACTAGTAGTTTACGAGCAGTACTTC
j_gene: TRBJ1-1; len: 14; v_gene: TRBV7-2; d_gene: -; abundance: -; CDR3aa: CASSLSIWATEAFF; CDR3nt: TGTGCCAGCAGCTTAAGCATATGGGCCACTGAAGCTTTCTTT
j_gene: TRBJ1-1; len: 16; v_gene: TRBV28; d_gene: -; abundance: -; CDR3aa: CASNFLQAPMNTEAFF; CDR3nt: TGTGCCAGCAACTTTCTTCAGGCCCCTATGAACACTGAAGCTTTCTTT
j_gene: TRBJ2-7; len: 12; v_gene: TRBV29-1; d_gene: -; abundance: -; CDR3aa: CSVEGAGGEQYF; CDR3nt: TGCAGCGTTGAAGGAGCGGGCGGCGAGCAGTACTTC
j_gene: TRBJ2-7; len: 14; v_gene: TRBV13; d_gene: -; abundance: once; CDR3aa: CASSFSTVWNEQYF; CDR3nt: TGTGCCAGCAGCTTCTCGACAGTTTGGAACGAGCAGTACTTC
j_gene: TRBJ1-1; len: 14; v_gene: TRBV6-5; d_gene: TRBD1; abundance: -; CDR3aa: CASILTGGSAEAFF; CDR3nt: TGTGCCAGCATACTGACAGGGGGGTCAGCTGAAGCTTTCTTT
j_gene: TRBJ1-1; len: 12; v_gene: TRBV2; d_gene: TRBD1; abundance: -; CDR3aa: CASSGTGGEAFF; CDR3nt: TGTGCCAGCAGTGGAACAGGGGGCGAAGCTTTCTTT
j_gene: TRBJ2-1; len: 18; v_gene: TRBV7-3; d_gene: TRBD2; abundance: -; CDR3aa: CASSSPGTSGSPENEQFF; CDR3nt: TGTGCCAGCAGCTCTCCCGGGACTAGCGGGAGTCCGGAAAATGAGCAGTTCTTC
j_gene: TRBJ2-7; len: 15; v_gene: TRBV18; d_gene: -; abundance: once; CDR3aa: CASSPPTTDSYEQYF; CDR3nt: TGTGCCAGCTCACCACCAACAACCGATTCTTACGAGCAGTACTTC
j_gene: TRBJ1-2; len: 15; v_gene: TRBV7-9; d_gene: TRBD1; abundance: -; CDR3aa: CASSPPGQQYYGYTF; CDR3nt: TGTGCCAGCAGCCCACCGGGACAGCAATACTATGGCTACACCTTC
j_gene: TRBJ1-1; len: 15; v_gene: TRBV19; d_gene: TRBD1; abundance: -; CDR3aa: CASSLSTGGISEAFF; CDR3nt: TGTGCCAGTAGTTTGAGTACAGGGGGCATCTCTGAAGCTTTCTTT
j_gene: TRBJ2-3; len: 14; v_gene: TRBV6-5; d_gene: TRBD1; abundance: -; CDR3aa: CASSYGQGANTQYF; CDR3nt: TGTGCCAGCAGTTATGGGCAGGGGGCTAATACGCAGTATTTT
j_gene: TRBJ1-1; len: 15; v_gene: TRBV28; d_gene: -; abundance: -; CDR3aa: CASSLAGTLNTEAFF; CDR3nt: TGTGCCAGCAGTTTAGCCGGGACTTTGAACACTGAAGCTTTCTTT
j_gene: TRBJ2-5; len: 16; v_gene: TRBV28; d_gene: TRBD1; abundance: once; CDR3aa: CASSIRQGLYQETQYF; CDR3nt: TGTGCCAGCAGTATCCGACAGGGCCTGTACCAAGAGACCCAGTACTTC
j_gene: TRBJ2-2; len: 12; v_gene: TRBV3-1/TRBV3-2; d_gene: -; abundance: -; CDR3aa: CASSQGGGELFF; CDR3nt: TGTGCCAGCAGCCAAGGAGGCGGGGAGCTGTTTTTT
j_gene: TRBJ2-5; len: 12; v_gene: TRBV28; d_gene: -; abundance: -; CDR3aa: CASSLTAETQYF; CDR3nt: TGTGCCAGCAGTTTGACAGCGGAGACCCAGTACTTC
j_gene: TRBJ1-1; len: 13; v_gene: TRBV11-2; d_gene: -; abundance: -; CDR3aa: CASSRGRSTEAFF; CDR3nt: TGTGCCAGCAGCAGGGGCCGGAGCACTGAAGCTTTCTTT
j_gene: TRBJ1-2; len: 12; v_gene: TRBV11-2; d_gene: -; abundance: -; CDR3aa: CASSLQYYGYTF; CDR3nt: TGTGCCAGCAGCCTCCAGTACTATGGCTACACCTTC
j_gene: TRBJ2-7; len: 16; v_gene: TRBV27; d_gene: TRBD2; abundance: -; CDR3aa: CASSYLIAGGQYEQYF; CDR3nt: TGTGCCAGCAGTTACCTCATAGCGGGAGGGCAGTACGAGCAGTACTTC
j_gene: TRBJ1-2; len: 14; v_gene: TRBV2; d_gene: -; abundance: -; CDR3aa: CASRPGRGTYGYTF; CDR3nt: TGTGCCAGCCGCCCAGGGAGGGGTACCTATGGCTACACCTTC
j_gene: TRBJ1-1; len: 14; v_gene: TRBV6-1; d_gene: -; abundance: -; CDR3aa: CASSEGQGDPEAFF; CDR3nt: TGTGCCAGCAGTGAGGGTCAGGGTGACCCTGAAGCTTTCTTT
j_gene: TRBJ2-5; len: 14; v_gene: TRBV9; d_gene: TRBD1; abundance: -; CDR3aa: CASSTSGGRETQYF; CDR3nt: TGTGCCAGCAGCACCTCAGGGGGCCGAGAGACCCAGTACTTC
j_gene: TRBJ2-7; len: 12; v_gene: TRBV15; d_gene: -; abundance: -; CDR3aa: CATSRAGYEQYF; CDR3nt: TGTGCCACCAGCCGGGCAGGGTACGAGCAGTACTTC